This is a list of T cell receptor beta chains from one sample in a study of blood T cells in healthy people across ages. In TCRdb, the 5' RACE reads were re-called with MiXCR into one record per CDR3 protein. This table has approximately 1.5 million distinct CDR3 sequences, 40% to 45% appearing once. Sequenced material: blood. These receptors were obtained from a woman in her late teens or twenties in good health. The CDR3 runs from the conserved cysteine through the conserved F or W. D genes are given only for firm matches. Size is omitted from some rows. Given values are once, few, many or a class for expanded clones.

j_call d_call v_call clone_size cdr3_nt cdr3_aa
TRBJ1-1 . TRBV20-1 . TGCAGTGCTAACAGTCCGATTGAAGCTTTCTTT CSANSPIEAFF
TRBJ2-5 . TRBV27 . TGTGCCAGCAGTGTCATAGGCAATGAGCGGTACTTC CASSVIGNERYF
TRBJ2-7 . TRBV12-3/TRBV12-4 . TGTGCCAGCAGTTCTGGGGGCGGGAGCGTCGAGCAGTACTTC CASSSGGGSVEQYF
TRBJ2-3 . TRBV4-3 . TGCGCCAGCAGCCAAGATATCCCAGATACGCAGTATTTT CASSQDIPDTQYF
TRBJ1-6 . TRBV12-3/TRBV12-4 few TGTGCCAGCAGTTTACTGGGCAGATGGAATTCACCCCTCCACTTT CASSLLGRWNSPLHF
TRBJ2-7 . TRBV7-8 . TGTGCCAGCAGCTTTTACCGGGACACGGGCTACGAGCAGTACTTC CASSFYRDTGYEQYF
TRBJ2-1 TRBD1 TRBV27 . TGTGCCAGCAGTGGCCGACAGGGTTACAATGAGCAGTTCTTC CASSGRQGYNEQFF
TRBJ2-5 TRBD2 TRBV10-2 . TGCGCCAGCAGTTCGTGGGGGGGTCCCCAAGAGACCCAGTACTTC CASSSWGGPQETQYF
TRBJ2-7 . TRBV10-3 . TGTGCCATCAGTCCCTCGGGACAAACGAAGTACGAGCAGTACTTC CAISPSGQTKYEQYF
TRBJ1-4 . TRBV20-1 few TGCAGTGCTAGAGTGGCGGCTAATGAAAAACTGTTTTTT CSARVAANEKLFF
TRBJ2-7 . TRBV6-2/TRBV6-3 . TGTGCCAGCAGTTCCTCCGATGAGCAGTACTTC CASSSSDEQYF
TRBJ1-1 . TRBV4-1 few TGCGCCAGCAGCCCCTATCGTCAGGGCACTGAAGCTTTCTTT CASSPYRQGTEAFF
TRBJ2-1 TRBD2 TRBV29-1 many TGCAGCGCTGTACGACTAGCGGACTCGCCTGAGCAGTTCTTC CSAVRLADSPEQFF
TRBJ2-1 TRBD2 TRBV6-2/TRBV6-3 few TGTGCCAGCAGTTATCGCGGGGGGGCCTTTGAGCAGTTCTTC CASSYRGGAFEQFF
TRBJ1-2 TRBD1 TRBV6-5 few TGTGCCACCGGGGACAGGCTCGGAGGCTACACCTTC CATGDRLGGYTF
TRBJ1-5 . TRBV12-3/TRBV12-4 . TGTGCCAGCAGTTTAATTGCAGGGATGGATCACAATCAGCCCCAGCATTTT CASSLIAGMDHNQPQHF
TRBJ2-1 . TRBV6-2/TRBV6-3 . TGTGCCAGCAGTTACTCGGATGCAAATGAGCAGTTCTTC CASSYSDANEQFF
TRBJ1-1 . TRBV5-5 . TGTGCCAGCAGCTTTCCCACAAGGGACGCTGAAGCTTTCTTT CASSFPTRDAEAFF
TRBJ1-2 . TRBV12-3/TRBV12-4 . TGTGCCAGCAGCCCCCCACTGGACCGATACTATGGCTACACCTTC CASSPPLDRYYGYTF
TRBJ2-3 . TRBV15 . TGTGCCACCAGCATCCCCCCTGGGAGTTTGCAGTATTTT CATSIPPGSLQYF
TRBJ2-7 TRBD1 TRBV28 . TGTGCCAGCAGTATCCGGGACAGGTTTTCCTACGAGCAGTACTTC CASSIRDRFSYEQYF
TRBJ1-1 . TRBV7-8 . TGTGCCAGCAGCTCTCAGAGGGATCGGTACACTGAAGCTTTCTTT CASSSQRDRYTEAFF
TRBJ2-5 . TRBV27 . TGTGCCAGCAGTTCCAACAGGGGGTGTTGCGGGGGGCTGGAGACCCAGTACTTC CASSSNRGCCGGLETQYF
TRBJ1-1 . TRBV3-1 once TGTGCCAGCCGGGGCCTCCCAGGGCGGCCTGAAGCTTTCTTT CASRGLPGRPEAFF
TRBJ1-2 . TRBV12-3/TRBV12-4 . TGTGCCAGCAGTCTCTCCAAGCTAACTAACTATGGCTACACCTTC CASSLSKLTNYGYTF
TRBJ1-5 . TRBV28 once TGTGCCAGCAGTAAAACCGGCCTCAGGGCTAGCAATCAGCCCCAGCATTTT CASSKTGLRASNQPQHF
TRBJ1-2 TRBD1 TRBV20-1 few TGCAGTGCTAGAGAAACGACAGGGGGAAACTATGGCTACACCTTC CSARETTGGNYGYTF
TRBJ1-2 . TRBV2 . TGTGCCAGCAGTGAAGTCGGAGGGGCCCGCTATGGCTACACCTTC CASSEVGGARYGYTF
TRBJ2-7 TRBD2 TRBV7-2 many TGTGCCAGCAGCGTTTTTGGCGGGAGTCGTCCCTCCGAGCAGTACTTC CASSVFGGSRPSEQYF
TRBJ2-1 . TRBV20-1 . TGCAGTGCCGCCCAGACCGGGGTGGGCTACAATGAGCAGTTCTTC CSAAQTGVGYNEQFF
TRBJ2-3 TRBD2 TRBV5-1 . TGCGCCAGCAGCTTTTATAGCGGGAGGACAGATACGCAGTATTTT CASSFYSGRTDTQYF
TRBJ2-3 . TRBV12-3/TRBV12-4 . TGTGCCAGCAGTTCCCGTAGGGGTAGGGCGGATACGCAGTATTTT CASSSRRGRADTQYF